A selection of T cell receptor beta chains follows, all from one sample in a study of sequential checkpoint blockade in melanoma. TCRdb keeps only in-frame clones here, not all; method: immunoSEQ multiplex PCR. The sample includes 16,000 or so clones, 70% to 80% of them seen just once. The starting material was CD8+ T cells sorted from blood (inferred from file names), obtained from a patient given nivolumab and ipilimumab in sequence. Receptor source: a human donor with melanoma. CDR3s include the opening cysteine and the closing phenylalanine or tryptophan. Each record gives: clone size, J gene, D gene, V gene, CDR3 DNA, CDR3 protein. A D gene is named only where the DNA matches it firmly. Only some rows state a clone size, as once, few, many or a class for expanded clones.

-	TRBJ1-5	-	TRBV4-3	TGCGCCAGCAGCATGGGGCGGAATAGCAATCAGCCCCAGCATTTT	CASSMGRNSNQPQHF
-	TRBJ1-1	TRBD1	TRBV7-8	TGTGCCAGCAGCTTTACAGGGGGCGCACCTGAAGCTTTCTTT	CASSFTGGAPEAFF
few	TRBJ2-7	-	TRBV4-3	TGCGCCAGCAGCCTATCGGAGGGGGCCGACGAGCAGTACTTC	CASSLSEGADEQYF
-	TRBJ2-7	-	TRBV27	TGTGCCAGCAGTTCCGGTAACTACGAGCAGTACTTC	CASSSGNYEQYF
few	TRBJ1-3	-	TRBV28	TGTGCCAGCAGTTTCAGGAATCCAGGAAACACCATATATTTT	CASSFRNPGNTIYF
once	TRBJ2-7	-	TRBV4-3	TGCGCCAGCAGCCAGGCGGCAGGGTGGACCTACGAGCAGTACTTC	CASSQAAGWTYEQYF
-	TRBJ1-5	-	TRBV6-6	TGTGCCAGCAGTTACTCAGAGGAAGGCCAGCCCCAGCATTTT	CASSYSEEGQPQHF
-	TRBJ2-5	TRBD2	TRBV11-2	TGTGCCAGCAGCCTAAACTGGGGACTAGCGGGAGCACGGGAGCAGTACTTC	CASSLNWGLAGAREQYF
-	TRBJ2-1	-	TRBV7-3	TGTGCCAGCAGCTTCAGGGACAATGAGCAGTTCTTC	CASSFRDNEQFF
-	TRBJ1-4	-	TRBV4-3	TGCGCCAGCAGCCAAGATGGGACACTGAAGAATGAAAAACTGTTTTTT	CASSQDGTLKNEKLFF
-	TRBJ1-5	TRBD1	TRBV4-2	TGTGCCAGCAGCCAAGTCAAGGGGGCCAGCAATCAGCCCCAGCATTTT	CASSQVKGASNQPQHF
-	TRBJ1-1	TRBD1	TRBV15	TGTGCCACTCAGGGGGACAGTGCATCTTTCTTT	CATQGDSASFF
-	TRBJ2-7	-	TRBV7-4	TGTGCCAGCAGCTTCGCACAGGGCTACGAGCAGTACTTC	CASSFAQGYEQYF
few	TRBJ2-7	-	TRBV19	TGTGCCAGTAGTATAGTCGCGTCGGGAGCCGGCGAGCAGTACTTC	CASSIVASGAGEQYF
-	TRBJ2-7	TRBD1	TRBV14	TGTGCCAGCAGCCAAGATTCAAGACAGGGCTACGAGCAGTACTTC	CASSQDSRQGYEQYF
-	TRBJ2-7	-	TRBV19	TGTGCCAGTAGTATCGTACAGGGATTCGGTGAGCAGTACTTC	CASSIVQGFGEQYF
few	TRBJ2-7	TRBD2	TRBV28	TGTGCCAGCAGTTCATCACTAGCGGCTCCCTACGAGCAGTACTTC	CASSSSLAAPYEQYF
-	TRBJ2-7	TRBD1	TRBV27	TGTGCCAGCAGGCTCAGGGACAGGACCTACGAGCAGTACTTC	CASRLRDRTYEQYF
-	TRBJ2-7	-	TRBV27	TGTGCCAGCAGTATAACCCCTGGGGGGTACGAGCAGTACTTC	CASSITPGGYEQYF
-	TRBJ2-3	-	TRBV27	TGTGCCAGCTGTGGGCAGCCTATGGGCACAGATACGCAGTATTTT	CASCGQPMGTDTQYF
-	TRBJ1-5	-	TRBV6-4	TGTGCCAGCAGCAGACAGCCCAATCAGCCCCAGCATTTT	CASSRQPNQPQHF
-	TRBJ2-7	-	TRBV4-1	TGCGCCAGCAGCCCTCCCCGGGGCGAGCAGTACTTC	CASSPPRGEQYF
few	TRBJ2-2	TRBD1	TRBV5-4	TGTGCCAGCAGCACAGGGGTCGGGGCCGGGGAGCTGTTTTTT	CASSTGVGAGELFF
-	TRBJ2-7	TRBD1	TRBV6-6	TGTGCCAGCAGTCGACAGGGGTCCGAGCAGTACTTC	CASSRQGSEQYF
-	TRBJ2-7	-	TRBV11-2	TGTGCCAGCAGCTTAGATAGGAGCTACGAGCAGTACTTC	CASSLDRSYEQYF
-	TRBJ1-5	-	TRBV7-8	TGTGCCAGCAGCTTATCCCCCGGACAAAATCAGCCCCAGCATTTT	CASSLSPGQNQPQHF
once	TRBJ1-1	-	TRBV6-5	TGTGCCAGCAGCACGGACAGAAACACTGAAGCTTTCTTT	CASSTDRNTEAFF
-	TRBJ2-7	TRBD1	TRBV6-5	TGTGCCAGCAGTGACCGGGACAGCGGCTACGAGCAGTACTTC	CASSDRDSGYEQYF
-	TRBJ1-1	-	TRBV4-3	TGCGCCAGCAGCCAACCTTTACGCCCGGGGGCTTTCTTT	CASSQPLRPGAFF
few	TRBJ2-7	TRBD1	TRBV5-4	TGTGCCAGCAGCTCTGGGACAGTTTTAAACTCCTACGAGCAGTACTTC	CASSSGTVLNSYEQYF
-	TRBJ2-7	-	TRBV7-9	TGTGCCAGCAGCTTAGTTGCGGGGCCTAATACCTACGAGCAGTACTTC	CASSLVAGPNTYEQYF
once	TRBJ1-1	-	TRBV4-1	TGCGCCAGCAGCCCGAAGAGTGCCAGGGCTTTTACTGAAGCTTTCTTT	CASSPKSARAFTEAFF
-	TRBJ2-2	-	TRBV7-8	TGTGCCAGCAGCCCCCTCGTCGGCACCGGGGAGCTGTTTTTT	CASSPLVGTGELFF
-	TRBJ2-7	TRBD2	TRBV28	TGTGCCAGCAGTTTGTTGTTTGTGCGGGAGCCTGGGGAGCAGTACTTC	CASSLLFVREPGEQYF
-	TRBJ1-4	-	TRBV27	TGTGCCAGCAGTTTAAGGGGTTACGTTAATGAAAAACTGTTTTTT	CASSLRGYVNEKLFF
-	TRBJ2-7	TRBD1	TRBV27	TGTGCCAGCAGTTTATCCTGGACAGGCTCCTACGAGCAGTGCTTC	CASSLSWTGSYEQCF
few	TRBJ1-1	-	TRBV11-2	TGTGCCAGCAGCCCCGGGGTGACTGAAGCTTTCTTT	CASSPGVTEAFF
once	TRBJ1-1	TRBD1	TRBV30	TGTGCCTGGAGTCATTCAGGGGGAAACACTGAAGCTTTCTTT	CAWSHSGGNTEAFF
-	TRBJ1-5	-	TRBV5-6	TGTGCCAGCAGCTTGGGCAGGGGCGGGCAGCCCCAGCATTTT	CASSLGRGGQPQHF
few	TRBJ2-7	TRBD1	TRBV15	TGTGCCACCAGCAGCTACAGGGGCACCTACGAGCAGTACTTC	CATSSYRGTYEQYF
-	TRBJ1-5	TRBD1	TRBV7-8	TGTGCCAGCAGCTTGGGACAGGGGGTTTTTCAGCCCCAGCATTTT	CASSLGQGVFQPQHF
-	TRBJ1-3	-	TRBV28	TGTGCCAGCAGTTCCCAGGGTAGCGGAAACACCATATATTTT	CASSSQGSGNTIYF
-	TRBJ1-2	-	TRBV19	TGTGCCAGTAGTACCCCGGGATCGAACTATGGCTACACCTTC	CASSTPGSNYGYTF
-	TRBJ2-1	TRBD1	TRBV6-4	TGTGCCAGCAGTGCCGGACAGGGAGAAAGTGAGCAGTTCTTC	CASSAGQGESEQFF
-	TRBJ2-7	-	TRBV4-1	TGCGCCAGCAGCCAAGAAGTACCAGGGAACTACGAGCAGTACTTC	CASSQEVPGNYEQYF
once	TRBJ1-1	-	TRBV5-1	TGCGCCAGCAGCTTGGCGACAGCCGTTGAAGCTTTCTTT	CASSLATAVEAFF